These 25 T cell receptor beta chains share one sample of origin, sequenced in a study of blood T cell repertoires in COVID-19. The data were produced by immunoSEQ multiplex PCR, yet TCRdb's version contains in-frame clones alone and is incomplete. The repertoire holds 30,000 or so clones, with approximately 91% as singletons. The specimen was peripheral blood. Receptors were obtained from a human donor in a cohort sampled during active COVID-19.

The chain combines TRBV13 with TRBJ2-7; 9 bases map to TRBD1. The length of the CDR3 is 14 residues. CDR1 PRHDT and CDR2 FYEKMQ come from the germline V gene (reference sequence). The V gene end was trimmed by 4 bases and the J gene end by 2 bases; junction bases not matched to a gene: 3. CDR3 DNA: TGTGCCAGCAGCTCCCGGGACAGGGCCTACGAGCAGTACGTC. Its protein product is CASSSRDRAYEQYV.

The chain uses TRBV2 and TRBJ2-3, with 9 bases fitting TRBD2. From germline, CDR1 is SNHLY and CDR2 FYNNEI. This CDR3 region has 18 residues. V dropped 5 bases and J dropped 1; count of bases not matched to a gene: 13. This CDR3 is CASSLRGRLAVGTDTQYF. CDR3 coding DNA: TGTGCCAGCAGTCTCAGGGGGAGACTAGCGGTAGGCACAGATACGCAGTATTTT.

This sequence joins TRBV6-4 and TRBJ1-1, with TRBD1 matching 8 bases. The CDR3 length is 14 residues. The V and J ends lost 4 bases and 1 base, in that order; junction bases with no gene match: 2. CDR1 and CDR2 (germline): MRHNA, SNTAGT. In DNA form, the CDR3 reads TGTGCCAGCAGTGCGACAGGGGAGAACACTGAAGCTTTCTTT. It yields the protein CASSATGENTEAFF.

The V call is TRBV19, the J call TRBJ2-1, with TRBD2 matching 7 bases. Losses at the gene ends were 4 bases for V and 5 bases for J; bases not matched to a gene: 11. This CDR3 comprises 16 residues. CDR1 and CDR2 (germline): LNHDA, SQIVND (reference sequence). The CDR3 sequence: CASSTGIGGSHNEQFF. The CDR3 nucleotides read TGTGCCAGTAGTACAGGTATTGGCGGGAGTCACAATGAGCAGTTCTTC.

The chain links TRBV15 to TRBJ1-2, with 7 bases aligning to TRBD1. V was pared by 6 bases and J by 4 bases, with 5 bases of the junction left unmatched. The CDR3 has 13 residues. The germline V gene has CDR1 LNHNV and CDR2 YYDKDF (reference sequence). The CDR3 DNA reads TGTGCCACCAGGGGGACAGAAATCTATGGCTACACCTTC. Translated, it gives CATRGTEIYGYTF.

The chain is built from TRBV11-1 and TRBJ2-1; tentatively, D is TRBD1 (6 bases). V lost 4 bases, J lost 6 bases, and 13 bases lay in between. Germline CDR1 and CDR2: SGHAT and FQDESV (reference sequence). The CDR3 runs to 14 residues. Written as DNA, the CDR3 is TGTGCCAGCAGCTCACCTCTAGGGGGCAATGAGCAGTTCTTC. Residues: CASSSPLGGNEQFF.

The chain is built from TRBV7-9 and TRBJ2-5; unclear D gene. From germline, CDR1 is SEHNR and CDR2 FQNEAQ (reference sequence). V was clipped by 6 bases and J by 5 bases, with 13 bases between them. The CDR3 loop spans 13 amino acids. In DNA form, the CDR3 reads TGTGCCAGCAGAGAGTCCGGAGCCGAGACCCAGTACTTC. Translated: CASRESGAETQYF.

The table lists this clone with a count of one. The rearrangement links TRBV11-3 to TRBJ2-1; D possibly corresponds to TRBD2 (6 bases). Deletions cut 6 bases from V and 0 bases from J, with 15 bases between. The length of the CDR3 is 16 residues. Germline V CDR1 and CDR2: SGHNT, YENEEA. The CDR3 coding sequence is TGTGCCAGCAGGGAGTCTGGGGGGAGCTCCTACAATGAGCAGTTCTTC. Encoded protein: CASRESGGSSYNEQFF.

In nucleotides, the CDR3 is TGTGCCAGCAGCTTAATTACTAGCGACTATTACAATGAGCAGTTCTTC. Translation: CASSLITSDYYNEQFF. The chain uses TRBV5-4 and TRBJ2-1; TRBD2 matches 7 bases. J lost 4 bases, V lost 2 bases, and 9 bases had no gene match. From germline, CDR1 is SGHNT and CDR2 YYREEE (reference sequence). The CDR3 spans 16 residues. Combining the CDR3 with reference TRBV5-4 and TRBJ2-1 gives the whole variable domain ETGVTQSPTHLIKTRGQQVTLRCSSQSGHNTVSWYQQALGQGPQFIFQYYREEENGRGNFPPRFSGLQFPNYSSELNVNALELDDSALYLCASSLITSDYYNEQFFGPGTRLTVL.

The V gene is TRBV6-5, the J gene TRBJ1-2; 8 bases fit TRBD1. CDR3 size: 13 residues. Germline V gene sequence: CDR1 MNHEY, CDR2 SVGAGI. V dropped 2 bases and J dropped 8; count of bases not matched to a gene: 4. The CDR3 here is CASSYQGTGGYTF. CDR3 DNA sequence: TGTGCCAGCAGTTACCAAGGGACAGGCGGCTACACCTTC.

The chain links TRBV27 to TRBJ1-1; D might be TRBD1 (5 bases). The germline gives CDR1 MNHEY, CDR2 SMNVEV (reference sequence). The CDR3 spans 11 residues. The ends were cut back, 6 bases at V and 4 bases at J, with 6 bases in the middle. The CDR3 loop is CASRTVTEAFF. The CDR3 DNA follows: TGTGCCAGCAGGACAGTCACTGAAGCTTTCTTT.

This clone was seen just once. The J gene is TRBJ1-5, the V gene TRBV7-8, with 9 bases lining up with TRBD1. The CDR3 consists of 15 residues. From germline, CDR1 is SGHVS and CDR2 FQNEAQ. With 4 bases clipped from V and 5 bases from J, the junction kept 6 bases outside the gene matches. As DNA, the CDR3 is TGTGCCAGCAGCTCTGTACAGGGGGCTTATCAGCCCCAGCATTTT. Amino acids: CASSSVQGAYQPQHF.

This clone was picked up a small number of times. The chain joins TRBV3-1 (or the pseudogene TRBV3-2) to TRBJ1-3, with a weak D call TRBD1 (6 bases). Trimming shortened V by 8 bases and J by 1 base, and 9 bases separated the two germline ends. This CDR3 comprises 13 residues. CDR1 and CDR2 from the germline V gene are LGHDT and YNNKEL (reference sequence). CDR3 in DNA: TGTGCCAGCGGCAGGGGTTCTGGAAACACCATATATTTT. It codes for CASGRGSGNTIYF.

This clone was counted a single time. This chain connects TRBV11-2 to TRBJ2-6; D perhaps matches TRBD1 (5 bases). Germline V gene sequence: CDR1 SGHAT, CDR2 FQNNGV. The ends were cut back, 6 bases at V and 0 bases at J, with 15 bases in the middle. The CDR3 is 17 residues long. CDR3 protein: CASRNRGIPSGANVLTF. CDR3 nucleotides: TGTGCCAGCAGGAATAGGGGAATCCCCTCTGGGGCCAACGTCCTGACTTTC.

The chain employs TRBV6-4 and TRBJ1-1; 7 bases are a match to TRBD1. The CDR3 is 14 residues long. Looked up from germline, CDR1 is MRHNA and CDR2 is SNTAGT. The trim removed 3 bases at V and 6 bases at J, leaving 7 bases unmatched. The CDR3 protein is CASSERGRGAEAFF. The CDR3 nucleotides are TGTGCCAGCAGTGAAAGGGGCAGGGGGGCTGAAGCTTTCTTT.

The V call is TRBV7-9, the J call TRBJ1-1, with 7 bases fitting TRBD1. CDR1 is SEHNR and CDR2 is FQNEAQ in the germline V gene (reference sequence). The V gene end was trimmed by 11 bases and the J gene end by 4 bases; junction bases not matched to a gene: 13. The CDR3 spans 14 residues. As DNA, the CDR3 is TGTGCCCCCCGAGGGTCGACAGGGTGCACTGAAGCTTTCTTT. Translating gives CAPRGSTGCTEAFF.

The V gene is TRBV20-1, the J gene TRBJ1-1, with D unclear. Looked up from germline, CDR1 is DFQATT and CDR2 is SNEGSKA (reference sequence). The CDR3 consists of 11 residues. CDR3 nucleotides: TGCCAAGCCCCCATGAACACTGAAGCTTTCTTT. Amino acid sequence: CQAPMNTEAFF.

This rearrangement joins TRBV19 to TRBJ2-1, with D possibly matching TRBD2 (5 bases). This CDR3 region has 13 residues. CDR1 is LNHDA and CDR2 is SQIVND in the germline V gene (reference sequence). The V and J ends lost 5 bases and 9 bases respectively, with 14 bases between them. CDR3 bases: TGTGCCAGTAGTTTGTTGGTAGCGACTGAGCAGTTCTTC. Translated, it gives CASSLLVATEQFF.

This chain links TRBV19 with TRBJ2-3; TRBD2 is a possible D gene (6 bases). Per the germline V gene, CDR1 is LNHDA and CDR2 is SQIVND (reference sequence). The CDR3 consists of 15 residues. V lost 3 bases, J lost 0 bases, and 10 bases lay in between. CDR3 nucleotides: TGTGCCAGTAGTATGGTCGGGGGAAGCACAGATACGCAGTATTTT. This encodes CASSMVGGSTDTQYF.

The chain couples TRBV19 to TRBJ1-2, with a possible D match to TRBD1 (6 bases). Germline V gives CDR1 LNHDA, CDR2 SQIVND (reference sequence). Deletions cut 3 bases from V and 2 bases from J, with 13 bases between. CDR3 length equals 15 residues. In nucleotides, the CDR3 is TGTGCCAGTAGTATGGTGACCACAGGGAACTATGGCTACACCTTC. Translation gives CASSMVTTGNYGYTF.

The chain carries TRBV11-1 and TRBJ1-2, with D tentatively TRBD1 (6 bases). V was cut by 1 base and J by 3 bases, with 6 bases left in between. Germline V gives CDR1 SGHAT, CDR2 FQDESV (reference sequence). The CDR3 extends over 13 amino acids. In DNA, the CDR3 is TGTGCCAGCAGCTTAGACAGGGACTATGGCTACACCTTC. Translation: CASSLDRDYGYTF.

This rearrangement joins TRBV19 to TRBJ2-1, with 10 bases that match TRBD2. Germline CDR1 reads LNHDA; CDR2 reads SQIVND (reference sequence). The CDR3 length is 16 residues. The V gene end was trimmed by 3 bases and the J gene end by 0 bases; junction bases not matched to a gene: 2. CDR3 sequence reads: CASSISGGSSYNEQFF. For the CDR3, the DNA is TGTGCCAGTAGTATTAGCGGGGGGAGCTCCTACAATGAGCAGTTCTTC.

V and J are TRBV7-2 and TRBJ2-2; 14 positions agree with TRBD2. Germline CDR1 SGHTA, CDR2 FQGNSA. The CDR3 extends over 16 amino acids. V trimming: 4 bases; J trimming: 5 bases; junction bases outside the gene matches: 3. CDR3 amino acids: CASSSTSGRGTGELFF. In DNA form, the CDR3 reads TGTGCCAGCAGCTCGACTAGCGGGAGGGGAACCGGGGAGCTGTTTTTT. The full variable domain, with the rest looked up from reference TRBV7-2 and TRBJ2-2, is GAGVSQSPSNKVTEKGKDVELRCDPISGHTALYWYRQSLGQGLEFLIYFQGNSAPDKSGLPSDRFSAERTGGSVSTLTIQRTQQEDSAVYLCASSSTSGRGTGELFFGEGSRLTVL.

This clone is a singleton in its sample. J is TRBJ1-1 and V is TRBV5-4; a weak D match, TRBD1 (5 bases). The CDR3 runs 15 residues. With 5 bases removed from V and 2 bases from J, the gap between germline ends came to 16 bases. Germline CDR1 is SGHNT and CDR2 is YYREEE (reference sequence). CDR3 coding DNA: TGTGCCAGCAGTGAATGGAGGGGCTTTAACACTGAAGCTTTCTTT. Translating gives CASSEWRGFNTEAFF.

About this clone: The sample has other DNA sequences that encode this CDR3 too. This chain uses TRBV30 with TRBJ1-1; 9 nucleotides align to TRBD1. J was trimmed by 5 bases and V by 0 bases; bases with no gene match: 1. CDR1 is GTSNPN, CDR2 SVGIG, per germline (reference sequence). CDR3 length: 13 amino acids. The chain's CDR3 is CAWSVQGATEAFF. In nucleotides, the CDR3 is TGTGCCTGGAGTGTACAGGGGGCGACTGAAGCTTTCTTT.